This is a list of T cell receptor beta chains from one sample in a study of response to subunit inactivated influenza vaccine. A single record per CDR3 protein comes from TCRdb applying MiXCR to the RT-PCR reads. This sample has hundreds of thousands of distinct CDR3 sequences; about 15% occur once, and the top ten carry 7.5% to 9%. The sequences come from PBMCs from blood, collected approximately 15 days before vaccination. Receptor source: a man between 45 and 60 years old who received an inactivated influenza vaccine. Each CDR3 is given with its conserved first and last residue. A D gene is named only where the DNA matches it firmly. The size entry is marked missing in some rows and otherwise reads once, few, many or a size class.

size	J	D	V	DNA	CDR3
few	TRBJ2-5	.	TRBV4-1	TGCGCCAGCAGCCAAGTAAATAGCCAAGAGACCCAGTACTTC	CASSQVNSQETQYF
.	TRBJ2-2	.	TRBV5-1	TGCGCCAGCAGCTTGCGCGGCAGAAACACCGGGGAGCTGTTTTTT	CASSLRGRNTGELFF
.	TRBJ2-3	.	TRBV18	TGTGCCAGCTCCCTGACAGGTTCAATGGCAGATACGCAGTATTTT	CASSLTGSMADTQYF
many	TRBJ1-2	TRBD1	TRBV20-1	TGCAGTGCTAGAGTGTTAAGGGACAGGGGATTCAATGGCTACACCTTC	CSARVLRDRGFNGYTF
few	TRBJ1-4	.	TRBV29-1	TGCAGCGTTACGGACAGCTCTCTCAATGAAAAACTGTTTTTT	CSVTDSSLNEKLFF
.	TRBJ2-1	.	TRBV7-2	TGTGCCAGCAGCCCCCGGGTGAGGGCTGAGCAGCTCTTC	CASSPRVRAEQLF
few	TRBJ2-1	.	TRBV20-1	TGCAGTGCTATCGGCGCCCCGAGCTCCTACAATGAGCAGTTCTTC	CSAIGAPSSYNEQFF
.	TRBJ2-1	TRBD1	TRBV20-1	TGCAGTGCACCCGGGACAGATGTTGATGAGCAGTTCTTC	CSAPGTDVDEQFF
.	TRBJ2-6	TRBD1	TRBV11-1	TGTGCCAGCAGCTTTGGCAGGGGGCCTGGGGCCAACGTCCTGACTTTC	CASSFGRGPGANVLTF
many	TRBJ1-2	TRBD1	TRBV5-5	TGTGCCAGCAGCCTACAGAGGCCCGGACAGGGCTATGGCTACACCTTC	CASSLQRPGQGYGYTF
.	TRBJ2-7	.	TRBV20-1	TGCAGTGCGAGTCGCAGCGGTCTCGAGCAGTACTTC	CSASRSGLEQYF
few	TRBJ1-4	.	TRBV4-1	TGCGCCAGCAGCCAAGATCGTGGAAGCGGAAAACTGTTTTTT	CASSQDRGSGKLFF
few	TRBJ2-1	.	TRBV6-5	TGTGCCAGCAGTTACTCTTGGACCTCGTACAATGAGCAGTTCTTC	CASSYSWTSYNEQFF
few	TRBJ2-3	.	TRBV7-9	TGTGCCAGCAGCGCCGACAGTAATAAGCAGTATTTT	CASSADSNKQYF
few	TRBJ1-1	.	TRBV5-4	TGTGCCAGCAGCTTTCTCCAGGGCCAAAACACTGAAGCTTTCTTT	CASSFLQGQNTEAFF
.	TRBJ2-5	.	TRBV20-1	TGCAGTGCTAGAGTAGGAACCAAAACTCAAGAGACCCAGTACTTC	CSARVGTKTQETQYF
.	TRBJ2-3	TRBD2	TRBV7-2	TGTGCCAGCAGCTTAGCCGGGAGGCCTAGGGGAGATACGCAGTATTTT	CASSLAGRPRGDTQYF
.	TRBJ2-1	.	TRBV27	TGTGCCAGCAGTTTAATCGGGAGCGAGCAGTTCTTC	CASSLIGSEQFF
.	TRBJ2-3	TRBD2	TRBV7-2	TGTGCCAGCAGCTTATTTGCGGGAGCAGGAGATACGCAGTATTTT	CASSLFAGAGDTQYF
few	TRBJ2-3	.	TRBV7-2	TGTGCCAGCAGCCTTCTAGGGACGGCGGGAGATACGCAGTATTTT	CASSLLGTAGDTQYF
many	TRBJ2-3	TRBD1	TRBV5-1	TGCGCCAGCAGCTTGGAACGACAGGGCTCAGATACGCAGTATTTT	CASSLERQGSDTQYF
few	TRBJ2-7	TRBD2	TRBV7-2	TGTGCCAGCAGCTTAGCGGGTGGCGGGAGGGCCCTATACGAGCAGTACTTC	CASSLAGGGRALYEQYF
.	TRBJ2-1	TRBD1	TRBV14	TGTGCCAGCAGCCGGCCCGGGACAGGGCCCAATGAGCAGTTCTTC	CASSRPGTGPNEQFF
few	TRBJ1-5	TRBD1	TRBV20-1	TGCAGTGCTAGAGTGGCAGGGGGCGGGAGCAATCAGCCCCAGCATTTT	CSARVAGGGSNQPQHF
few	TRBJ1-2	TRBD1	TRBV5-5	TGTGCCAGCAGCGCAGGAACAGGGGCCTATGGCTACACCTTC	CASSAGTGAYGYTF
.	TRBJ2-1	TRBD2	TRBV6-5	TGTGCCAGCAGTTACTCGGTAGCGGGGGGTTGGAATGAGCAGTTCTTC	CASSYSVAGGWNEQFF
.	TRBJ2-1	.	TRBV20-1	TGCAGTGCTAGAGAGGGAACGTTCTTC	CSAREGTFF
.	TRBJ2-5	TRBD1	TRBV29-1	TGCAGCGTTGAGGACAGGGGACTACAAGAGACCCAGTACTTC	CSVEDRGLQETQYF
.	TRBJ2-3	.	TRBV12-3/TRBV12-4	TGTGCCAGCACCCCTCAGGACGGTAGACCAGATACGCAGTATTTT	CASTPQDGRPDTQYF
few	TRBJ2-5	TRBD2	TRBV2	TGTGCCAGCAGTGGGGTCCAGGGAGGGGAGACCCAGTACTTC	CASSGVQGGETQYF
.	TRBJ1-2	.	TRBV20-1	TGCAGTGCTTTCCGAACCGGGGGTGGCTACACCTTC	CSAFRTGGGYTF
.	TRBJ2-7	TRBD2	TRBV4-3	TGCGCCAGCAGCCAATTAGGGAGGGCCGAGCAGTACTTC	CASSQLGRAEQYF
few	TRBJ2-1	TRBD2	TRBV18	TGTGCCGGTGAGGCTAGCGGGACCAATGAGCAGTTCTTC	CAGEASGTNEQFF
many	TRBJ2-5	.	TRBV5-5	TGTGCCAGCAGCTACAAGGGTTTTGGGGAGACCCAGTACTTC	CASSYKGFGETQYF
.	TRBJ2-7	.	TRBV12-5	TGTGCTAGTGCCAATGGGGGGGCCGCCTCCTACGAGCAGTACTTC	CASANGGAASYEQYF
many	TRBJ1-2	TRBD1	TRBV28	TGTGCCAGCAGTCCCCGGACAGGGGGGGTTCGCGGCTACACCTTC	CASSPRTGGVRGYTF